This entry lists 9 T cell receptor beta chains sequenced from one sample in a study of T cell responses to AZD1222 COVID-19 vaccine. Profiling relied on immunoSEQ multiplex PCR, and the TCRdb table lists in-frame clones only, not all of them. Among some 130,000 clones, about nine tenths were seen once, and the ten largest hold around 24%. The source was peripheral blood, collected on day 0 of AZD1222 vaccination. These receptors all stem from an adult in good health.

The chain links TRBV10-2 to TRBJ2-5, with D perhaps assigned TRBD1 or TRBD2 (5 bases each). The V gene's germline CDR1 is WSHSY and CDR2 SAAADI. The CDR3 spans 15 residues. V dropped 6 bases and J dropped 4 bases, with 18 bases sitting between them. Here the CDR3 reads CASSARGALRETQYF. CDR3 DNA: TGCGCCAGCAGCGCCCGGGGCGCCCTGAGAGAGACCCAGTACTTC.

The chain joins TRBV7-2 to TRBJ2-1, with D tentatively TRBD1 or TRBD2 (5 bases each). V lost 5 bases, J lost 9 bases, and 20 bases lay in between. The germline CDR1 and CDR2 sequences are SGHTA and FQGNSA. This CDR3 has 15 amino acids. DNA for the CDR3: TGTGCCAGCAGCCCTACAGGCATGGAGAGCGGTGAGCAGTTCTTC. Protein: CASSPTGMESGEQFF.

The CDR3 is CASSLRQGANSPLHF. The CDR3 DNA is TGTGCCAGCAGCTTAAGACAGGGGGCCAATTCACCCCTCCACTTT. J is TRBJ1-6 and V is TRBV7-9; 10 positions match TRBD1. From germline, CDR1 is SEHNR and CDR2 FQNEAQ (reference sequence). The CDR3 has 15 residues. J was trimmed by 7 bases and V by 2 bases; bases with no gene match: 2.

The DNA of the CDR3 is TGTGCCAGCAGCTTGGTGGGGAACAATCAGCCCCAGCATTTT. It is translated as CASSLVGNNQPQHF. The V call is TRBV5-6, the J call TRBJ1-5; unclear D gene. The germline V and J ends were trimmed by 0 bases and 3 bases, with 7 bases remaining between them. The CDR3 is 14 residues long. Germline CDR1 is SGHDT and CDR2 is YYEEEE.

The chain uses TRBV5-1 and TRBJ2-4, with a possible D match to TRBD2 (6 bases). The V gene lost 0 bases and the J gene lost 0 bases, with 10 bases spanning the gap. Per the germline V gene, CDR1 is SGHRS and CDR2 is YFSETQ. The CDR3 is 16 residues long. The CDR3 region has the DNA TGCGCCAGCAGCTTGGGACTAGACCTAGCCAAAAACATTCAGTACTTC. Its translation is CASSLGLDLAKNIQYF.

This chain connects TRBV9 to TRBJ1-5, with D unclear. V lost 4 bases to trimming and J lost 2 bases, with 13 bases between them. Germline assignment: CDR1 SGDLS and CDR2 YYNGEE. The CDR3 is 15 residues long. CDR3 amino acids: CASSPTGVGNQPQHF. CDR3 DNA: TGTGCCAGCAGCCCCACGGGAGTCGGCAATCAGCCCCAGCATTTT.

The rearrangement uses TRBV12-3 or TRBV12-4 and TRBJ1-5; D is possibly TRBD1 (6 bases). Between the trimmed V and J ends, which lost 6 bases and 7 bases, there was a span of 10 bases. This CDR3 is 12 amino acids long. In DNA, the CDR3 is TGTGCCAGCAGCCAAGGGGGGCAGCCCCAGCATTTT. This gives the protein CASSQGGQPQHF.

The chain has TRBV14 and TRBJ2-7, with D unclear. CDR1 and CDR2 from the germline V gene are SGHDN and FVKESK. The CDR3 is 13 amino acids. Trimming pared 1 base from V and 1 base from J, leaving 5 bases between. CDR3 amino acids: CASSQVQSYEQYF. The CDR3 DNA reads as TGTGCCAGCAGCCAAGTCCAGTCCTACGAGCAGTACTTC.

This chain connects TRBV5-6 to TRBJ2-2; D is unclear. V lost 0 bases, J lost 0 bases, and 3 bases lay in between. Germline V gene data show CDR1 as SGHDT and CDR2 as YYEEEE. The CDR3 sequence is 14 residues long. CDR3 DNA: TGTGCCAGCAGCTTGGGGACGAACACCGGGGAGCTGTTTTTT. Encoded protein: CASSLGTNTGELFF.